This TCR beta chain was profiled in a study of blood T cell repertoires in COVID-19. Overall study: Sample material is recorded as cDNA or gDNA derived from T cells, B-cell-depleted T cells, or PBMCs.

The CDR3 runs 16 residues. V was shortened by 0 bases and J by 6 bases, with 16 bases between the two germline ends. Per the germline V gene, CDR1 is SGHRS and CDR2 is YFSETQ. Repertoires were generated with immunoSEQ multiplex PCR, while TCRdb's copy carries only in-frame clones and drops some. Of approximately 190,000 clones in the sample, under 90% are singletons; the top ten hold around 19%. The V and J genes are TRBV5-1 and TRBJ2-1; perhaps TRBD2 as D (6 bases). The clonotype comes from a human donor in a cohort sampled during active COVID-19. The sample comprised peripheral blood. The CDR3 region is CASSLGRDSHRNEQFF. In DNA, the CDR3 is TGCGCCAGCAGCTTGGGGCGGGACTCCCATCGCAATGAGCAGTTCTTC.